These T cell receptor beta chains were read from a single sample in a study of CD8 T cells in ankylosing spondylitis. TCRdb passed the 5' RACE reads through MiXCR, listing each CDR3 protein once. The sample lists 220,000 or so distinct CDR3 sequences, around 18% occurring once. Sequencing used blood, either unsorted or a sorted T cell fraction (not recorded which). The receptors originated from a male donor with ankylosing spondylitis. Each CDR3 is given with its conserved first and last residue. D genes are given only for firm matches. Size is stated for part of the rows, as once, few or many counts, or as a class when the clone is expanded.

cdr3_nt: TGTGCCAGCACCCCAAGGGGGGCCTACGAGCAGTACTTC
cdr3_aa: CASTPRGAYEQYF
v_call: TRBV11-3
d_call: .
j_call: TRBJ2-7
clone_size: .

cdr3_nt: TGTGCCATCAGTGATCGGGGGGAGGCCACTGAAGCTTTCTTT
cdr3_aa: CAISDRGEATEAFF
v_call: TRBV10-3
d_call: .
j_call: TRBJ1-1
clone_size: few

cdr3_nt: TGCGCCAGCAGCCTTCCGACTTCGGAGTTGAACACTGAAGCTTTCTTT
cdr3_aa: CASSLPTSELNTEAFF
v_call: TRBV4-1
d_call: .
j_call: TRBJ1-1
clone_size: few

cdr3_nt: TGCAGTGCCCACGAGCCCAGGGCTAACAATGAGCAGTTCTTC
cdr3_aa: CSAHEPRANNEQFF
v_call: TRBV20-1
d_call: .
j_call: TRBJ2-1
clone_size: few

cdr3_nt: TGTGCCAGCAGCCCGCCCCTAGGAGGGCTGGCTAACTATGGCTACACCTTC
cdr3_aa: CASSPPLGGLANYGYTF
v_call: TRBV4-2
d_call: .
j_call: TRBJ1-2
clone_size: .

cdr3_nt: TGCGCCAGCAGCCAAGATCTGGCCGGATACAATGAGCAGTTCTTC
cdr3_aa: CASSQDLAGYNEQFF
v_call: TRBV4-1
d_call: .
j_call: TRBJ2-1
clone_size: .

cdr3_nt: TGTGCCAGCTCACCCAAAACTCCGGGTGGGCCCACCGGGGAGCTGTTTTTT
cdr3_aa: CASSPKTPGGPTGELFF
v_call: TRBV18
d_call: .
j_call: TRBJ2-2
clone_size: .

cdr3_nt: TGCGCCAGCAGCTGGGAGGGGTTTGAGTCCTACGAGCAGTACTTC
cdr3_aa: CASSWEGFESYEQYF
v_call: TRBV5-1
d_call: TRBD2
j_call: TRBJ2-7
clone_size: few

cdr3_nt: TGTGCCAGCAGTTACCCCACAGTTAATCTTCAAGAGACCCAGTACTTC
cdr3_aa: CASSYPTVNLQETQYF
v_call: TRBV6-2/TRBV6-3
d_call: .
j_call: TRBJ2-5
clone_size: few

cdr3_nt: TGTGCCAGCAGTTTATCGACGTGGGAAAGCTCCTATAATTCACCCCTCCACTTT
cdr3_aa: CASSLSTWESSYNSPLHF
v_call: TRBV27
d_call: .
j_call: TRBJ1-6
clone_size: .

cdr3_nt: TGTGCCAGCAGCTTAACAGCGGGGGCCCCAGGTAGCACAGATACGCAGTATTTT
cdr3_aa: CASSLTAGAPGSTDTQYF
v_call: TRBV11-2
d_call: TRBD2
j_call: TRBJ2-3
clone_size: .

cdr3_nt: TGCGCCAGCAGCTTATGGCAATCCTACGAGCAGTACTTC
cdr3_aa: CASSLWQSYEQYF
v_call: TRBV5-1
d_call: .
j_call: TRBJ2-7
clone_size: .

cdr3_nt: TGTGCCAGCAGTCCCCAGGGACGCTTCGACAATGAGCAGTTCTTC
cdr3_aa: CASSPQGRFDNEQFF
v_call: TRBV12-3/TRBV12-4
d_call: .
j_call: TRBJ2-1
clone_size: many

cdr3_nt: TGTGCCAGCAGCTCGGACAGGGGCTATGGCTACACCTTC
cdr3_aa: CASSSDRGYGYTF
v_call: TRBV7-6
d_call: TRBD1
j_call: TRBJ1-2
clone_size: few

cdr3_nt: TGCGCCAGCAGCTTGGAGCCAGGCGGCTACGAGCAGTACTTC
cdr3_aa: CASSLEPGGYEQYF
v_call: TRBV5-1
d_call: .
j_call: TRBJ2-7
clone_size: few

cdr3_nt: TGCAGCGTTGAAGATCGGGCCAGGGCCCCCTACGAGCAGTACTTC
cdr3_aa: CSVEDRARAPYEQYF
v_call: TRBV29-1
d_call: .
j_call: TRBJ2-7
clone_size: many

cdr3_nt: TGTGCCAGCAGTTATTTAGCTGCGTTCACAGATACGCAGTATTTT
cdr3_aa: CASSYLAAFTDTQYF
v_call: TRBV12-3/TRBV12-4
d_call: .
j_call: TRBJ2-3
clone_size: few

cdr3_nt: TGTGCCACCAGCAGCACACAGGTGACCAGGACGGGGGCGTACGAGCAGTACTTC
cdr3_aa: CATSSTQVTRTGAYEQYF
v_call: TRBV15
d_call: .
j_call: TRBJ2-7
clone_size: .

cdr3_nt: TGCGCCAGCAGCCAAGGCGTGTCAGGGTGGGAGCCCCAGCATTTT
cdr3_aa: CASSQGVSGWEPQHF
v_call: TRBV4-1
d_call: .
j_call: TRBJ1-5
clone_size: .

cdr3_nt: TGCGCCAGCAGCTTGGATGGTCAGCCCCAGCATTTT
cdr3_aa: CASSLDGQPQHF
v_call: TRBV5-1
d_call: .
j_call: TRBJ1-5
clone_size: .

cdr3_nt: TGTGCCAGCAGTTTGGAGCGGGAGCGGTCCAACAGGGAGCAGTTCTTC
cdr3_aa: CASSLERERSNREQFF
v_call: TRBV12-3/TRBV12-4
d_call: TRBD2
j_call: TRBJ2-1
clone_size: few

cdr3_nt: TGTGCCAGCAGCTTAATTGGGACAGGGACGTACGAGCAGTACTTC
cdr3_aa: CASSLIGTGTYEQYF
v_call: TRBV7-9
d_call: TRBD1
j_call: TRBJ2-7
clone_size: .

cdr3_nt: TGCGCCAGCAGCCTGCGGGGGCTGGAAAACATTCAGTACTTC
cdr3_aa: CASSLRGLENIQYF
v_call: TRBV4-1
d_call: .
j_call: TRBJ2-4
clone_size: .